These T cell receptor beta chains were read from a single sample in a study of radiotherapy plus CTLA-4 blockade in lung cancer. The table came from immunoSEQ multiplex PCR; TCRdb's copy has only in-frame clones and leaves some out. The sample records some 52,000 clones, approximately 79% being singletons. The sequencing here drew on peripheral blood, taken from a patient treated with radiotherapy plus ipilimumab. The receptors originated from a human donor with non-small cell lung cancer who had a partial response to radiotherapy plus ipilimumab. Each CDR3 is given with its conserved first and last residue. The D gene is left open where the match is weak. Clone size appears in some rows only: once, few, many, or a class for an expanded clone.

clone_size j_call v_call d_call cdr3_aa cdr3_nt
- TRBJ1-5 TRBV19 - CASSPREGEEKPQHF TGTGCCAGTAGCCCCCGGGAGGGAGAAGAGAAGCCCCAGCATTTT
- TRBJ2-7 TRBV7-8 TRBD2 CASSSSRVAGGPYEQYF TGTGCCAGCAGCTCCTCCAGGGTAGCGGGGGGGCCCTACGAGCAGTACTTC
- TRBJ2-7 TRBV5-1 TRBD1 CASSLGTGSSYEQYF TGCGCCAGCAGCCTGGGGACAGGGAGCTCCTACGAGCAGTACTTC
- TRBJ2-1 TRBV29-1 TRBD2 CSGVSGGAGNEQFF TGCAGCGGGGTTAGCGGGGGGGCCGGGAATGAGCAGTTCTTC
- TRBJ2-3 TRBV5-1 TRBD2 CASSLFPYSLAGGLTDTQYF TGCGCCAGCAGCTTGTTTCCCTACTCGTTAGCGGGGGGGCTCACAGATACGCAGTATTTT
- TRBJ1-1 TRBV11-1 TRBD1 CASSSSGQGARTEAFF TGTGCCAGCAGCTCCTCGGGACAGGGGGCGAGGACTGAAGCTTTCTTT
- TRBJ1-5 TRBV19 - CALPRPGDRWGSNQPQHF TGTGCCCTTCCTCGGCCAGGGGATCGTTGGGGAAGCAATCAGCCCCAGCATTTT
few TRBJ2-2 TRBV18 - CASSTLQGAETGELFF TGTGCCAGCTCAACCTTACAGGGTGCAGAGACCGGGGAGCTGTTTTTT
- TRBJ2-3 TRBV19 - CASSYRGEGDTQYF TGTGCCAGTAGTTACAGGGGGGAGGGAGATACGCAGTATTTT
- TRBJ2-2 TRBV11-1 - CASSFHPNTGELFF TGTGCCAGCAGCTTCCATCCGAACACCGGGGAGCTGTTTTTT
- TRBJ2-5 TRBV6-1 TRBD2 CASSEVGLAGGRTQYF TGTGCCAGCAGTGAAGTGGGGCTAGCGGGGGGTCGTACCCAGTACTTC
- TRBJ1-2 TRBV5-5 TRBD1 CASSLLLDRGLREGYTF TGTGCCAGCAGCTTATTACTGGACAGGGGGCTTCGGGAGGGCTACACCTTC
few TRBJ2-1 TRBV19 TRBD2 CASSPRSQRGSLEQFF TGTGCCAGCAGTCCCCGTTCTCAGCGGGGGTCGCTTGAGCAGTTCTTC
- TRBJ1-1 TRBV7-9 - CASSLPGENTEAFF TGTGCCAGCAGCTTACCAGGGGAAAACACTGAAGCTTTCTTT
once TRBJ2-1 TRBV10-1 TRBD2 CASGTSGFGEQFF TGCGCCAGTGGGACTAGCGGGTTCGGTGAGCAGTTCTTC
- TRBJ2-3 TRBV6-5 - CASSYGPWDTQYF TGTGCCAGCAGTTACGGCCCGTGGGATACGCAGTATTTT
few TRBJ1-1 TRBV9 - CASSVQGNTEAFF TGTGCCAGCAGCGTGCAGGGGAACACTGAAGCTTTCTTT
- TRBJ1-5 TRBV7-6 TRBD1 CASSLGTGGEGNQPQHF TGTGCCAGCAGCTTAGGGACAGGGGGCGAGGGCAATCAGCCCCAGCATTTT
- TRBJ2-1 TRBV6-1 TRBD1 CASSVDRGRHNEQFF TGTGCCAGCAGTGTTGACAGGGGGCGGCACAATGAGCAGTTCTTC
- TRBJ2-1 TRBV25-1 TRBD2 CASRESGGAGEQFF TGTGCCAGCAGGGAGAGCGGGGGGGCAGGGGAGCAGTTCTTC
medium-sized TRBJ1-2 TRBV5-6 - CASSLQGSKRLYGYTF TGTGCCAGCAGCTTGCAGGGTTCTAAACGACTTTATGGCTACACCTTC
- TRBJ1-6 TRBV5-5 - CASSLEQGSYNSPLHF TGTGCCAGCAGCTTGGAACAGGGCTCCTATAATTCACCCCTCCACTTT
- TRBJ2-7 TRBV7-8 TRBD2 CASSISGGAFEQYF TGTGCCAGCAGCATTAGCGGGGGGGCCTTCGAGCAGTACTTC
- TRBJ2-7 TRBV7-9 TRBD1 CASSLVGQGRGYEQYF TGTGCCAGCAGCTTAGTGGGACAGGGGAGAGGGTACGAGCAGTACTTC
- TRBJ1-1 TRBV30 - CAWKITGNTEAFF TGTGCCTGGAAGATAACGGGGAACACTGAAGCTTTCTTT
- TRBJ1-2 TRBV28 - CASSEAGDGYTF TGTGCCAGCAGTGAGGCGGGAGATGGCTACACCTTC
- TRBJ2-5 TRBV7-8 TRBD1 CASSFGDREIETQYF TGTGCCAGCAGCTTTGGGGACAGGGAGATTGAGACCCAGTACTTC
- TRBJ1-5 TRBV15 - CATSRDLEVLQPQHF TGTGCCACCAGCAGAGATCTCGAGGTTTTGCAGCCCCAGCATTTT
- TRBJ2-5 TRBV5-8 TRBD1 CASSSTGGKQETQYF TGTGCCAGCAGCTCGACAGGGGGGAAGCAAGAGACCCAGTACTTC
- TRBJ2-3 TRBV9 - CASSVVWDTGNTQYF TGTGCCAGCAGCGTTGTCTGGGACACTGGTAATACGCAGTATTTT
- TRBJ1-1 TRBV7-2 - CASSLGRPPQGRRAAEAFF TGTGCCAGCAGCTTAGGAAGGCCACCGCAGGGGCGCAGAGCCGCTGAAGCTTTCTTT
- TRBJ2-2 TRBV4-1 TRBD1 CASSQVQGAYTGELFF TGCGCCAGCAGCCAAGTACAGGGGGCTTATACCGGGGAGCTGTTTTTT
- TRBJ2-1 TRBV5-1 - CASSLGDTTYNEQFF TGCGCCAGCAGCTTAGGGGACACAACCTACAATGAGCAGTTCTTC
- TRBJ2-5 TRBV29-1 - CSVVVQQETQYF TGCAGCGTTGTAGTACAGCAAGAGACCCAGTACTTC
- TRBJ2-7 TRBV14 - CASSPFLTAGEQYF TGTGCCAGCAGCCCTTTTCTAACAGCGGGCGAGCAGTACTTC
few TRBJ1-2 TRBV5-6 TRBD1 CASSWTGGTNYGYTF TGTGCCAGCAGCTGGACAGGTGGGACTAACTATGGCTACACCTTC
- TRBJ1-2 TRBV6-6 TRBD1 CASSATGEANYGYTF TGTGCCAGCAGTGCCACAGGGGAAGCTAACTATGGCTACACCTTC
- TRBJ1-5 TRBV7-2 TRBD1 CASSTTGGRQPQHF TGTGCCAGCAGCACGACAGGGGGCCGTCAGCCCCAGCATTTT
- TRBJ1-6 TRBV5-1 - CASSLIGGVYNSPLHF TGCGCCAGCAGCTTGATTGGCGGGGTGTATAATTCACCCCTCCACTTT
- TRBJ2-3 TRBV7-2 - CASSARDTNTDTQYF TGTGCCAGCAGCGCCCGGGACACAAACACAGATACGCAGTATTTT
once TRBJ2-7 TRBV10-2 TRBD1 CASSEHVAPGTGTYEQYF TGCGCCAGCAGTGAGCACGTAGCCCCCGGGACAGGGACCTACGAGCAGTACTTC
once TRBJ2-5 TRBV6-5 - CASSYLGAQETQYF TGTGCCAGCAGTTACCTAGGGGCCCAAGAGACCCAGTACTTC
- TRBJ2-7 TRBV4-1 TRBD2 CASSLLFFGTNSYEQYF TGCGCCAGCAGCCTCCTTTTCTTCGGGACTAACTCCTACGAGCAGTACTTC
once TRBJ1-4 TRBV27 - CASSSPGDSYEKLFF TGTGCCAGCAGTTCACCAGGGGATTCTTATGAAAAACTGTTTTTT
- TRBJ1-5 TRBV5-6 - CASSLYRASNQPQHF TGTGCCAGCAGCTTGTACAGGGCGAGCAATCAGCCCCAGCATTTT
- TRBJ2-1 TRBV7-2 TRBD2 CASSSRGSGGLNEQFF TGTGCCAGCAGCTCCCGGGGTAGCGGGGGGTTGAATGAGCAGTTCTTC
- TRBJ1-5 TRBV5-8 TRBD1 CASSEGQGMGGNQPQHF TGTGCCAGCAGTGAGGGACAGGGGATGGGGGGCAATCAGCCCCAGCATTTT
- TRBJ1-1 TRBV2 - CASSERPGVMTEAFF TGTGCCAGCAGTGAACGCCCGGGGGTAATGACTGAAGCTTTCTTT
- TRBJ1-4 TRBV13 - CASSRNRDNNEKLFF TGTGCCAGCAGCCGAAACAGGGATAATAATGAAAAACTGTTTTTT
- TRBJ1-3 TRBV7-2 TRBD1 CASSATGGYGNTIYF TGTGCCAGCAGCGCGACAGGGGGCTACGGAAACACCATATATTTT
- TRBJ2-1 TRBV4-1 TRBD2 CASSQPLQRGGSNEQFF TGCGCCAGCAGCCAACCCCTCCAGCGGGGGGGATCGAATGAGCAGTTCTTC
- TRBJ1-3 TRBV7-9 - CASSQDIRGGNTIYF TGTGCCAGCAGCCAGGACATCAGAGGTGGAAACACCATATATTTT
- TRBJ1-1 TRBV5-1 - CASSLAVNTEAFF TGCGCCAGCAGCTTGGCCGTGAACACTGAAGCTTTCTTT
- TRBJ2-5 TRBV4-1 TRBD2 CASSRTSGALQETQYF TGCGCCAGCAGCCGGACTAGCGGGGCGTTACAAGAGACCCAGTACTTC
- TRBJ2-7 TRBV7-8 - CASSLAGRRTSYEQYF TGTGCCAGCAGCTTAGCGGGGCGACGAACCTCCTACGAGCAGTACTTC
- TRBJ1-1 TRBV29-1 TRBD1 CSVAQGAGTEAFF TGCAGCGTTGCACAGGGGGCCGGCACTGAAGCTTTCTTT
- TRBJ1-2 TRBV29-1 TRBD1 CSVEWTGPGDGYTF TGCAGCGTTGAATGGACAGGGCCTGGTGATGGCTACACCTTC